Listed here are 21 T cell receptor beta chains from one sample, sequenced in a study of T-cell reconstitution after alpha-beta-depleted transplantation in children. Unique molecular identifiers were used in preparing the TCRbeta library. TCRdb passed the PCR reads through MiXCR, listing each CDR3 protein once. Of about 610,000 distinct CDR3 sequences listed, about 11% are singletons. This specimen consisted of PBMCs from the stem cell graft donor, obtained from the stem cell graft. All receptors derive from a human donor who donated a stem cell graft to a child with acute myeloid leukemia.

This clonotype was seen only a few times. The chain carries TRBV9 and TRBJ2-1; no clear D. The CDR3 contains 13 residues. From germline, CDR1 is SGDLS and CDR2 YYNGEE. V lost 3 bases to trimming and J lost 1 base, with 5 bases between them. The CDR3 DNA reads TGTGCCAGCAGCGGACTTTCCTACAATGAGCAGTTCTTC. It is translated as CASSGLSYNEQFF.

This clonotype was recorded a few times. The CDR3 DNA sequence: TGTGCCAGCAGCCCGGACAGGGGGGACTATGGCTACACCTTC. As protein: CASSPDRGDYGYTF. The V call is TRBV7-3, the J call TRBJ1-2; 10 nucleotides align to TRBD1. The V gene end was trimmed by 5 bases and the J gene end by 3 bases; junction bases not matched to a gene: 3. Germline values: CDR1 SGHTA, CDR2 FQGTGA. CDR3 size: 14 residues.

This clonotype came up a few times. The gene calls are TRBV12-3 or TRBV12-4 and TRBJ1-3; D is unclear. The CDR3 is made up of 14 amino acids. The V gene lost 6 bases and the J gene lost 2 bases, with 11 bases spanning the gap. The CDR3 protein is CASRLVGAGNTIYF. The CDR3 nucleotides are TGTGCCAGCAGGCTCGTTGGGGCTGGAAACACCATATATTTT.

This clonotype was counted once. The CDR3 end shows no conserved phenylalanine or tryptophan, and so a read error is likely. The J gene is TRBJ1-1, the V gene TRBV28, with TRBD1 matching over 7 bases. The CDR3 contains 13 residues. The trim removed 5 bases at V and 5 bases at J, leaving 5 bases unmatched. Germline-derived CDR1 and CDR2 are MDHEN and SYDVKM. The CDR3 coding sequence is TGTGCCAGCAGTAGTACAGGGGTAACTGAAGCTTTCTAT. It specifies CASSSTGVTEAFY.

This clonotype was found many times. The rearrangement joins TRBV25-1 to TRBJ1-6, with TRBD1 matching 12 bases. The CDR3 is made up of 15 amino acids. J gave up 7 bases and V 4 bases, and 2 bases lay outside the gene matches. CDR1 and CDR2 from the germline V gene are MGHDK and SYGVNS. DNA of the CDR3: TGTGCCAGCAGTGCTGGGACAGGGGGCAATTCACCCCTCCACTTT. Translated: CASSAGTGGNSPLHF.

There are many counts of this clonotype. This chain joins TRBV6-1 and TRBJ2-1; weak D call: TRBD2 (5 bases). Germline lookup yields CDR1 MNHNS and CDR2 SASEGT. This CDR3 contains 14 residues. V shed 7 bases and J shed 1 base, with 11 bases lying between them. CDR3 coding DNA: TGTGCCAGCAATAGCGCCCCTTCCTACAATGAGCAGTTCTTC. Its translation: CASNSAPSYNEQFF.

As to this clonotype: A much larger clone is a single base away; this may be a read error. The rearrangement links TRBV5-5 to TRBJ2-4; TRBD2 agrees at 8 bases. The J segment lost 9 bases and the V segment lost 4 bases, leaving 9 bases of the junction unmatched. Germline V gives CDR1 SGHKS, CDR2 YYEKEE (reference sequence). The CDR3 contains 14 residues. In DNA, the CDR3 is TGTGCCAGCAGCCCGGGACTAGTCGGGAGCATTCAGTACTTC. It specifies CASSPGLVGSIQYF.

DNA of the CDR3: TGTGCCAGCAGCTTAGCGCTGGTGGGGGTCCCAAATCAGCCCCAGCATTTT. Its protein product is CASSLALVGVPNQPQHF. This rearrangement joins TRBV7-8 to TRBJ1-5; maybe TRBD1 (5 bases). The CDR3 is made up of 17 amino acids. Trimming stripped 0 bases from V and 4 bases from J, with 16 bases between. The germline V gene encodes CDR1 SGHVS and CDR2 FQNEAQ. The whole variable domain, filled in from reference TRBV7-8 and TRBJ1-5, reads GAGVSQSPRYKVAKRGQDVALRCDPISGHVSLFWYQQALGQGPEFLTYFQNEAQLDKSGLPSDRFFAERPEGSVSTLKIQRTQQEDSAVYLCASSLALVGVPNQPQHFGDGTRLSIL.

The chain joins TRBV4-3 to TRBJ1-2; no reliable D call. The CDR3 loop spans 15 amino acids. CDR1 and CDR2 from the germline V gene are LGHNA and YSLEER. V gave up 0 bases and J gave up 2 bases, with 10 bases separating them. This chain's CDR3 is CASSQEYQANYGYTF. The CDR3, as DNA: TGCGCCAGCAGCCAAGAATATCAGGCGAACTATGGCTACACCTTC.

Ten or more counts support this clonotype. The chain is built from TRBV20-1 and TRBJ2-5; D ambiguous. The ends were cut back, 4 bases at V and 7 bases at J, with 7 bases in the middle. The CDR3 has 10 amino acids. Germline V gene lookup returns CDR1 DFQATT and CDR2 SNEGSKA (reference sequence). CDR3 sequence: CSANYPTQYF. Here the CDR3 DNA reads TGCAGTGCTAACTACCCGACCCAGTACTTC.

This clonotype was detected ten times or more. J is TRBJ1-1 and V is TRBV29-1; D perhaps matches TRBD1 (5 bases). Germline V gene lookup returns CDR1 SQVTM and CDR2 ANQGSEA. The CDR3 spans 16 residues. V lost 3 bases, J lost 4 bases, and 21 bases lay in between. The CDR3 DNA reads TGCAGCGTTGATAAGGGAACCAGTTTGGGGGGCACTGAAGCTTTCTTT. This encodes CSVDKGTSLGGTEAFF.

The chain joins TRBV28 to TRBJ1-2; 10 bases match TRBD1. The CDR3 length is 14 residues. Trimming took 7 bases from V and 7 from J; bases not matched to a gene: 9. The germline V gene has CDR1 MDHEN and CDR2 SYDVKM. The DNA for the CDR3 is TGTGCCAGCACCAGAGCCGGGACAGGGGTTGGCTACACCTTC. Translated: CASTRAGTGVGYTF.

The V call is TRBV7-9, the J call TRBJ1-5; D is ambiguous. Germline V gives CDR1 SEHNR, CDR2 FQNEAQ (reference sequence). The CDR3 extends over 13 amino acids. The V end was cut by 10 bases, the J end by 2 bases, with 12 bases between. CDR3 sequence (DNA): TGTGCCACAGCGGGAGTGGGCAATCAGCCCCAGCATTTT. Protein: CATAGVGNQPQHF. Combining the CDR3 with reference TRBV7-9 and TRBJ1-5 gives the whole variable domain DTGVSQNPRHKITKRGQNVTFRCDPISEHNRLYWYRQTLGQGPEFLTYFQNEAQLEKSRLLSDRFSAERPKGSFSTLEIQRTEQGDSAMYLCATAGVGNQPQHFGDGTRLSIL.

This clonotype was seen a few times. DNA for the CDR3: TGTGCCAGCAGAGGTAGTAGCGGGAGTGCAGATACGCAGTATTTT. Its translation: CASRGSSGSADTQYF. The rearrangement joins TRBV9 to TRBJ2-3, with 9 positions matching TRBD2. The trim removed 5 bases at V and 4 bases at J, leaving 8 bases unmatched. This CDR3 spans 15 amino acids. Germline assignment: CDR1 SGDLS and CDR2 YYNGEE.

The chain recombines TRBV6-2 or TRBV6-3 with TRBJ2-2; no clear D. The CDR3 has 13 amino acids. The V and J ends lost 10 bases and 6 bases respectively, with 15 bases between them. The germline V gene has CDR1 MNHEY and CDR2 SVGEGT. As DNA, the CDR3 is TGTGCCACGATCCGTTCGCCCCCCGGGGAGCTGTTTTTT. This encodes CATIRSPPGELFF.

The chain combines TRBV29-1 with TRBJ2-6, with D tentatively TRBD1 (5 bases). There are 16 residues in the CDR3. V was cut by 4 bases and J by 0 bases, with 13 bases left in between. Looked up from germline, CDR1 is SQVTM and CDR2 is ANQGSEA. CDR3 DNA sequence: TGCAGCGTTGTGGCAGGGCCTTCCTCTGGGGCCAACGTCCTGACTTTC. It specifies CSVVAGPSSGANVLTF.

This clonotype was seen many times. The CDR3 DNA is TGTGCCAGCAGTTCCGGGACAGGGGGAGAAAAACTGTTTTTT. It translates to CASSSGTGGEKLFF. This chain links TRBV7-9 with TRBJ1-4; 11 positions agree with TRBD1. The CDR3 runs to 14 residues. Losses at the gene ends were 6 bases for V and 8 bases for J; bases not matched to a gene: 5. Germline V gene sequence: CDR1 SEHNR, CDR2 FQNEAQ (reference sequence). The variable domain in full, with the rest retrieved from reference TRBV7-9 and TRBJ1-4, is DTGVSQNPRHKITKRGQNVTFRCDPISEHNRLYWYRQTLGQGPEFLTYFQNEAQLEKSRLLSDRFSAERPKGSFSTLEIQRTEQGDSAMYLCASSSGTGGEKLFFGSGTQLSVL.

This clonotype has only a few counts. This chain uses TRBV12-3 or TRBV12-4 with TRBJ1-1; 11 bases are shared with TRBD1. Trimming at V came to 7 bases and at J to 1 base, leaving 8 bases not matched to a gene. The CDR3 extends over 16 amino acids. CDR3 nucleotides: TGTGCCAGCACCCGGACAGGGGGCGCCCGGAACACTGAAGCTTTCTTT. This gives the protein CASTRTGGARNTEAFF.

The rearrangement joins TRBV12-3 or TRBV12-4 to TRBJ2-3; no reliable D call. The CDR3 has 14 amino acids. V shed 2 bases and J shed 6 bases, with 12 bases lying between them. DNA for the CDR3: TGTGCCAGCAGTTTAAAGAGCCCTTCGGATACGCAGTATTTT. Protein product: CASSLKSPSDTQYF.

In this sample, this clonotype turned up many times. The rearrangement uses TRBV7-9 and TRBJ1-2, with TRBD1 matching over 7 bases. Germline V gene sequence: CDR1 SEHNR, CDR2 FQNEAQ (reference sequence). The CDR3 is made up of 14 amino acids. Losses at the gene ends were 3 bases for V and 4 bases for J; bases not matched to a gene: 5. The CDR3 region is CASSLDRSGYGYTF. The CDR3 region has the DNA TGTGCCAGCAGCTTGGACAGGTCTGGCTATGGCTACACCTTC.

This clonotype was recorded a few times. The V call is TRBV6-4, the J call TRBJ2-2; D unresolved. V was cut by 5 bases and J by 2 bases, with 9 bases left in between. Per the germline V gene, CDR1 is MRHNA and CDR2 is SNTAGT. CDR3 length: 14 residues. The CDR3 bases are TGTGCCAGCAGTATGTCGCCCAACACCGGGGAGCTGTTTTTT. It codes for CASSMSPNTGELFF.